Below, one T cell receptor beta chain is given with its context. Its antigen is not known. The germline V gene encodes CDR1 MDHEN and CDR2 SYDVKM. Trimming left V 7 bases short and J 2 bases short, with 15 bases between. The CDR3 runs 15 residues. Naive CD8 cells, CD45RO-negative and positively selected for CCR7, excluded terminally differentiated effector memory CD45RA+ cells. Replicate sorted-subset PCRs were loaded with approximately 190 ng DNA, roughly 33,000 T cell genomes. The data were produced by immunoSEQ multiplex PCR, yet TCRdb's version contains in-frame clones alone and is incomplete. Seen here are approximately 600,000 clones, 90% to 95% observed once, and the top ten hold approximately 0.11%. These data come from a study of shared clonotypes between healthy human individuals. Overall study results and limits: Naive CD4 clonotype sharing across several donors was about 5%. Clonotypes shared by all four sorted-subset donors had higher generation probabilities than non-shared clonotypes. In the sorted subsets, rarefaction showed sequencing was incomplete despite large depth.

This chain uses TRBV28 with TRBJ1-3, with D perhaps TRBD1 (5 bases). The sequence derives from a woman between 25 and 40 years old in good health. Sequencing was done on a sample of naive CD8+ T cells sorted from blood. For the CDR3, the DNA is TGTGCCAGCACCCAAGAAGGGGTAACTGGAAACACCATATATTTT. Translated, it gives CASTQEGVTGNTIYF.